The 17 T cell receptor beta chains presented below share a single source sample, sequenced in a study of blood T cell repertoires in COVID-19. Sequenced by immunoSEQ multiplex PCR; TCRdb stores in-frame clones only, minus some. The table has around 130,000 clones, approximately 85% seen once; the top ten hold approximately 4.3%. Sequenced input: peripheral blood. The source of these receptors is a human donor in a cohort sampled during active COVID-19.

The chain carries TRBV6-2 or TRBV6-3 and TRBJ2-5; 7 bases line up with TRBD1. Trimming cost V 2 bases and J 2 bases; bases outside gene matches: 8. Germline-derived CDR1 and CDR2 are MNHEY and SVGEGT. The length of the CDR3 is 16 residues. CDR3 sequence reads: CASSYTTGSPQETQYF. The CDR3 DNA reads TGTGCCAGCAGTTACACGACAGGGTCCCCACAAGAGACCCAGTACTTC.

The chain couples TRBV7-2 to TRBJ2-2; D is perhaps TRBD2 (6 bases). V was trimmed by 4 bases and J by 4 bases, leaving 13 bases between them. CDR1 is SGHTA and CDR2 is FQGNSA in the germline V gene. The CDR3 is 15 amino acids. The CDR3 bases are TGTGCCAGCAGCTCCAGACTAGGCGTCACCGGGGAGCTGTTTTTT. Translation gives CASSSRLGVTGELFF.

The rearrangement links TRBV6-2 or TRBV6-3 to TRBJ2-5, with D perhaps TRBD2 (6 bases). The CDR3 is 16 residues long. V was cut by 6 bases and J by 2 bases, with 19 bases left in between. In germline, CDR1 is MNHEY, CDR2 SVGEGT. In nucleotides, the CDR3 is TGTGCCAGCAGCCCTTGGGGGGACGGATCTCAAGAGACCCAGTACTTC. The encoded protein is CASSPWGDGSQETQYF.

The CDR3 region is CASSQDKQGLDGYTF. CDR3 sequence (DNA): TGCGCCAGCAGCCAAGACAAACAGGGCTTGGATGGCTACACCTTC. V is TRBV4-3 and J is TRBJ1-2; D is possibly TRBD1 (6 bases). The CDR3 length is 15 residues. Trimming cost V 0 bases and J 6 bases, with 14 bases left between them. Germline V gene sequence: CDR1 LGHNA, CDR2 YSLEER.

This clone was seen repeatedly, ten times or more. V is TRBV6-6 and J is TRBJ1-1; 9 bases match TRBD1. The length of the CDR3 is 15 residues. The trim removed 5 bases at V and 5 bases at J, leaving 9 bases unmatched. In germline, CDR1 is MNHNY, CDR2 SVGAGI (reference sequence). For the CDR3, the DNA is TGTGCCAGCAGTATACAGGGGGCTGGAGGAACTGAAGCTTTCTTT. Translated, it gives CASSIQGAGGTEAFF.

The rearrangement joins TRBV27 to TRBJ1-2; TRBD1 matches 11 bases. CDR1 MNHEY and CDR2 SMNVEV come from the germline V gene (reference sequence). CDR3 size: 13 residues. The junction had 3 bases not matched to a gene; V was cut back by 6 bases and J by 6 bases. The CDR3 spells CASSRTGGDGYTF. CDR3 DNA sequence: TGTGCCAGCAGCCGGACAGGGGGCGATGGCTACACCTTC.

This clone turned up a few times. CDR3 loop: CATSRTSGTDTQYF. CDR3 in DNA: TGTGCCACCAGCCGGACTAGCGGCACAGATACGCAGTATTTT. The chain joins TRBV24-1 to TRBJ2-3, with 9 bases that match TRBD2. Germline-derived CDR1 and CDR2 are KGHDR and SFDVKD. The CDR3 totals 14 residues. Trimming took 7 bases from V and 1 from J; bases not matched to a gene: 2.

This rearrangement joins TRBV18 to TRBJ2-5, with TRBD1 identical over 12 bases. Germline V CDR1 and CDR2: KGHSH, LQKENI. This CDR3 is 16 amino acids long. V shed 4 bases and J 5 bases; nucleotides not matched to a gene: 8. CDR3 sequence (DNA): TGTGCCAGCTCACTGGCCCCGGGACAGGGGGCTGAGACCCAGTACTTC. Amino acids: CASSLAPGQGAETQYF.

This clone was seen repeatedly, ten times or more. This chain joins TRBV4-3 and TRBJ1-1; D gene uncertain. This CDR3 is built from 14 residues. Germline CDR1 and CDR2: LGHNA and YSLEER. V lost 1 base and J 1 base, leaving 7 bases between the germline ends. Here the CDR3 reads CASSQGAANTEAFF. The CDR3 coding sequence is TGCGCCAGCAGCCAAGGGGCCGCGAACACTGAAGCTTTCTTT.

J is TRBJ2-7 and V is TRBV23-1; D not certain. TRBV23-1 is an open reading frame, and its role is uncertain. V was pared by 4 bases and J by 5 bases, with 12 bases between. The CDR3 sequence is 13 residues long. The CDR3 DNA sequence: TGCGCCAGCAGTCTCAAACCGGGTCACGAGCAGTACTTC. This translates into CASSLKPGHEQYF.

This rearrangement joins TRBV6-4 to TRBJ2-7, with unresolved D. V was shortened by 3 bases and J by 4 bases, with 16 bases between the two germline ends. CDR3 length equals 15 residues. The germline gives CDR1 MRHNA, CDR2 SNTAGT. The CDR3 nucleotides read TGTGCCAGCAGTGAAGGTCCAGGCCTTTTGTACGAGCAGTACTTC. Translated: CASSEGPGLLYEQYF.

J is TRBJ1-2 and V is TRBV6-5, with a tentative D call TRBD1 (6 bases). The germline V and J ends were trimmed by 6 bases and 8 bases, with 22 bases remaining between them. Germline CDR1 reads MNHEY; CDR2 reads SVGAGI. This CDR3 has 15 residues. The CDR3, as DNA: TGTGCCAGCAGCCGCTCGGCCACAGGGTTTCAAGGCTACACCTTC. The encoded protein is CASSRSATGFQGYTF.

This clone was counted once. The chain uses TRBV15 and TRBJ1-2; possible D gene TRBD1, 6 bases. The germline V and J ends were trimmed by 3 bases and 4 bases, with 15 bases remaining between them. Germline V CDR1 and CDR2: LNHNV, YYDKDF (reference sequence). This CDR3 has 15 amino acids. The CDR3 coding sequence is TGTGCCACCAGCAGCCGCCGGGACACTAGCTATGGCTACACCTTC. Its translation: CATSSRRDTSYGYTF.

V is TRBV10-3 and J is TRBJ2-2; no reliable D call. Germline CDR1 and CDR2: ENHRY and SYGVKD. V was trimmed by 9 bases and J by 1 base, leaving 6 bases between them. This CDR3 comprises 12 residues. CDR3 DNA sequence: TGTGCCATTCAGCGGAACACCGGGGAGCTGTTTTTT. It translates to CAIQRNTGELFF.

This clone has a single count. The chain links TRBV7-2 to TRBJ2-1; 8 nucleotides line up with TRBD2. This CDR3 has 16 residues. V dropped 5 bases and J dropped 8; count of bases not matched to a gene: 14. CDR1 SGHTA and CDR2 FQGNSA come from the germline V gene. The CDR3 here is CASSHLTSGKIYEQFF. The CDR3 bases are TGTGCCAGCAGCCACCTCACTAGCGGTAAAATCTATGAGCAGTTCTTC.

This clone was recorded once. This chain joins TRBV9 and TRBJ1-1; no definite D call. The V end was cut by 4 bases, the J end by 0 bases, with 4 bases between. This CDR3 has 12 residues. The germline V gene encodes CDR1 SGDLS and CDR2 YYNGEE. The CDR3 nucleotides are TGTGCCAGCAGCCCCATGAACACTGAAGCTTTCTTT. Protein product: CASSPMNTEAFF.

This clone was seen more than once but under ten times. The chain employs TRBV27 and TRBJ1-1; D might be TRBD1 (5 bases). CDR3 length: 17 amino acids. The ends were cut back, 0 bases at V and 0 bases at J, with 14 bases in the middle. Germline V gene sequence: CDR1 MNHEY, CDR2 SMNVEV (reference sequence). In DNA, the CDR3 is TGTGCCAGCAGTTTATCGGTTAGGGGTTACTTGAACACTGAAGCTTTCTTT. It is translated as CASSLSVRGYLNTEAFF.